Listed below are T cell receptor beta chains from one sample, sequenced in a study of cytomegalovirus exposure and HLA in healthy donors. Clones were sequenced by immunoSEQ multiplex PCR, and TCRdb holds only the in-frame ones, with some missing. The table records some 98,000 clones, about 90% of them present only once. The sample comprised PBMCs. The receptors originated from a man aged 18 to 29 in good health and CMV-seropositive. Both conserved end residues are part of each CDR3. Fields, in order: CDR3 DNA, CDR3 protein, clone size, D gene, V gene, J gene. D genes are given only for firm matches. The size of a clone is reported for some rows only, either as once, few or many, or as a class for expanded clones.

TGTGCCATCAGTGACGGCGCGGGGGCGAGAGAGACCCAGTACTTC	CAISDGAGARETQYF	-	-	TRBV10-3	TRBJ2-5
TGTGCCAGCAGTTTATCGATAGGAGGGGACGGAGGTGGCTACACCTTC	CASSLSIGGDGGGYTF	-	-	TRBV27	TRBJ1-2
TGTGCCAGCAGTGAACCTCCGGGACAGAGGAACACTGAAGCTTTCTTT	CASSEPPGQRNTEAFF	-	TRBD1	TRBV25-1	TRBJ1-1
TGCGCCAGCAGCCAAGACCCGGGGAGGGGTACTGAAGCTTTCTTT	CASSQDPGRGTEAFF	-	-	TRBV4-3	TRBJ1-1
TGCGCCAGCAGTCCCGGGAGCACCTACGAGCAGTACTTC	CASSPGSTYEQYF	-	-	TRBV5-1	TRBJ2-7
TGCGCCAGCAGCCAAGACAGATCCAGGTGGTCCTACAATGAGCAGTTCTTC	CASSQDRSRWSYNEQFF	-	-	TRBV4-3	TRBJ2-1
TGTGCCAGCAGCCGCTCGAGGTATGAGCAGTTCTTC	CASSRSRYEQFF	-	-	TRBV11-3	TRBJ2-1
TGCGCCAGCAGCCAAGATGACAGTAGCAATCAGCCCCAGCATTTT	CASSQDDSSNQPQHF	-	-	TRBV4-3	TRBJ1-5
TGCGCCAGCAGTGAGTCATCGGGGGGAGGCGGGGATACGCAGTATTTT	CASSESSGGGGDTQYF	-	TRBD2	TRBV10-1	TRBJ2-3
TGTGCCAGCAGCTTAGACGGGACTAGCGGCCACAATGAGCAGTTCTTC	CASSLDGTSGHNEQFF	-	TRBD2	TRBV11-2	TRBJ2-1
TGTGCCAGCACTAGGGGGCGCCTTCCTGAAGCTTTCTTT	CASTRGRLPEAFF	-	TRBD1	TRBV6-1	TRBJ1-1
TGTGCCAGCAGCTTAGGAGGGGGAGGCAATCAGCCCCAGCATTTT	CASSLGGGGNQPQHF	few	-	TRBV11-3	TRBJ1-5
TGTGCCAGTACCACCCACCCTGCATCTATAACTAACTATGGCTACACCTTC	CASTTHPASITNYGYTF	-	-	TRBV19	TRBJ1-2
TGTGCCAGCAGCACAGAGGGGACAGGGTATAATTCACCCCTCCACTTT	CASSTEGTGYNSPLHF	-	TRBD1	TRBV9	TRBJ1-6
TGTGCCAGCAGCGTCGGGACAGGGAGCCGTCAAGAGACCCAGTACTTC	CASSVGTGSRQETQYF	-	TRBD1	TRBV9	TRBJ2-5
TGTGCCAGTAGTACCACCCTGTTTAGGGGGCATGGCGGGGAGCTGTTTTTT	CASSTTLFRGHGGELFF	once	TRBD1	TRBV19	TRBJ2-2
TGCGCCAGCCATCAAGAGGTTTCCGGGGAGCTGTTTTTT	CASHQEVSGELFF	-	-	TRBV5-1	TRBJ2-2
TGCAGCGTTGAAGGGGCGGGAACAAGCTCCTACGAGCAGTACTTC	CSVEGAGTSSYEQYF	-	-	TRBV29-1	TRBJ2-7
TGTGCTAGTGGTTTTTCAACTAGGCACAATGAGCAGTTCTTC	CASGFSTRHNEQFF	-	-	TRBV12-5	TRBJ2-1
TGTGCCAGCAGCTTAGAGGGCAGGGAGGGGGATGGCTACACCTTC	CASSLEGREGDGYTF	-	-	TRBV7-8	TRBJ1-2
TGTGCCAGCAGCCAAGAGACAGGGGGCTTGACTGAAGCTTTCTTT	CASSQETGGLTEAFF	-	TRBD1	TRBV4-2	TRBJ1-1
TGTGCCAGCAGCCCTGAGACTAGCGGGAGTCGGGAGCAGTACTTC	CASSPETSGSREQYF	-	TRBD2	TRBV9	TRBJ2-7
TGTGCCAGCAGCGTAGGGCGGGGGGCCACAGATACGCAGTATTTT	CASSVGRGATDTQYF	-	TRBD2	TRBV9	TRBJ2-3
TGTGCCAGCAGTCGAGGACTAGCGGGGGGGGGCATTCAGTACTTC	CASSRGLAGGGIQYF	once	TRBD2	TRBV6-5	TRBJ2-4
TGCGCCAGCAGCCAAGATCACACAGGGCTGGGGGAGCAGTACTTC	CASSQDHTGLGEQYF	-	-	TRBV4-1	TRBJ2-7
TGCGCCAGCAGTATAACAGGGTTACAAGAGACCCAGTACTTC	CASSITGLQETQYF	-	-	TRBV5-1	TRBJ2-5
TGTGCCAGCAGCTCCGCGGGACAGGCCTACGAGCAGTACTTC	CASSSAGQAYEQYF	-	TRBD1	TRBV5-8	TRBJ2-7
TGTGCCAGCAGTGATGTTGAGGGGGCTTGGTACGAGCAGTACTTC	CASSDVEGAWYEQYF	-	TRBD1	TRBV6-1	TRBJ2-7
TGTGCCAGCTCACCCGGACAGGTTTCTAACTATGGCTACACCTTC	CASSPGQVSNYGYTF	-	TRBD1	TRBV18	TRBJ1-2
TGTGCCAGCAGCCACAAGGCCGGACTAGAGGCGACCAATGAGCAGTTCTTC	CASSHKAGLEATNEQFF	-	TRBD2	TRBV27	TRBJ2-1
TGTGCCAGCAGGGTAGATTGGAACACCGGGGAGCTGTTTTTT	CASRVDWNTGELFF	-	-	TRBV6-1	TRBJ2-2
TGTGCCAGCAGCCCCGGTCAGGGGAATGAAAAACTGTTTTTT	CASSPGQGNEKLFF	few	-	TRBV7-2	TRBJ1-4
TGTGCCAGCAGTTACCAACCCGGGACTAGCCTCAATGAGCAGTTCTTC	CASSYQPGTSLNEQFF	-	TRBD2	TRBV6-5	TRBJ2-1
TGTGCCAGCAGCGTCACAGACAGCGACACCGGGGAGCTGTTTTTT	CASSVTDSDTGELFF	-	-	TRBV9	TRBJ2-2
TGCAGCGTTAAACTGGACAGGGGATTGGATCAGCCCCAGCATTTT	CSVKLDRGLDQPQHF	-	TRBD1	TRBV29-1	TRBJ1-5
TGTGCCAGCAGTCCCGGACAGGGGGGCAATGAGCAGTTCTTC	CASSPGQGGNEQFF	few	TRBD1	TRBV6-5	TRBJ2-1
TGTGCCAGTCGAGCCACTAGCGACACCGGGGAGCTGTTTTTT	CASRATSDTGELFF	-	TRBD2	TRBV19	TRBJ2-2
TGTGCCAGCAGCGGGACAGTCTCTGGAAACACCATATATTTT	CASSGTVSGNTIYF	-	-	TRBV9	TRBJ1-3
TGTGCCAGCAGCTTTGGAGAATATAGCAATCAGCCCCAGCATTTT	CASSFGEYSNQPQHF	-	-	TRBV5-5	TRBJ1-5
TGTGCCAGCGGCACAGGGACGAAGACCCAGTACTTC	CASGTGTKTQYF	-	-	TRBV11-2	TRBJ2-5
TGTGCCAGCAGCTTAGTATTGGCGAACACTGAAGCTTTCTTT	CASSLVLANTEAFF	-	-	TRBV7-8	TRBJ1-1
TGTGCCAGCAGTCTCGACGACAGGGGTGGGGATGAGCAGTTCTTC	CASSLDDRGGDEQFF	-	TRBD1	TRBV6-5	TRBJ2-1
TGCGCCAGCAGCCCCTCACGAGGGGAGGCAGGTGAGCAGTTCTTC	CASSPSRGEAGEQFF	-	-	TRBV5-1	TRBJ2-1
TGTGCCAGCAGTTACTCTCCCGACGGGCAAGAGACCCAGTACTTC	CASSYSPDGQETQYF	once	-	TRBV6-5	TRBJ2-5